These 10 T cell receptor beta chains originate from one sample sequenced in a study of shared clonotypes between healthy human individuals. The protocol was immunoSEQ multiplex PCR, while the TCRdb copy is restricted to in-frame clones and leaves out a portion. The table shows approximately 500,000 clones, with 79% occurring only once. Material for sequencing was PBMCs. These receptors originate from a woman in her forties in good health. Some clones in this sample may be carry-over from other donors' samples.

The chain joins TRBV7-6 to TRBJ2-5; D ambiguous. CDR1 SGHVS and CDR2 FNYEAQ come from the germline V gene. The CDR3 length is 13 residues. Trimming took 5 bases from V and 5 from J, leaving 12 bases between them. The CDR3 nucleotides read TGTGCCAGCAGCCCCCCGGGTCGGGAGACCCAGTACTTC. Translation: CASSPPGRETQYF.

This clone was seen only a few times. The CDR3 DNA reads as TGCGCCAGCAGCCTAGAAGCGGGAGCATCCTACAATGAGCAGTTCTTC. Amino acid sequence: CASSLEAGASYNEQFF. J is TRBJ2-1 and V is TRBV5-1; 8 bases are a match to TRBD2. The ends lost 4 bases at V and 1 base at J; junction bases unmatched: 7. Germline assignment: CDR1 SGHRS and CDR2 YFSETQ. This CDR3 is 16 amino acids long.

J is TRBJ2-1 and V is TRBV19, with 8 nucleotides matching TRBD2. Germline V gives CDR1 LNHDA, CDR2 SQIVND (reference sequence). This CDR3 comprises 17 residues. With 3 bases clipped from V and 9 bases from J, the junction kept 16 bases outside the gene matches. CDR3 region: CASSMEGSKAGVFEQFF. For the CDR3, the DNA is TGTGCCAGTAGTATGGAGGGAAGTAAAGCGGGAGTTTTTGAGCAGTTCTTC.

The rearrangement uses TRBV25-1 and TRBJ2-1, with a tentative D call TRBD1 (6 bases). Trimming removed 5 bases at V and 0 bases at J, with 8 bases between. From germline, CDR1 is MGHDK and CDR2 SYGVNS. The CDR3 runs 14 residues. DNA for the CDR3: TGTGCCAGCAGTAGGGACAACTCCTACAATGAGCAGTTCTTC. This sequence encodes CASSRDNSYNEQFF.

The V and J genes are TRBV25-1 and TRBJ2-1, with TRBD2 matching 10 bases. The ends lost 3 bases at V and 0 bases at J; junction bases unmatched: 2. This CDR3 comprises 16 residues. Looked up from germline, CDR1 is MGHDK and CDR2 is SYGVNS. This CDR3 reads CASSDPSGSSYNEQFF. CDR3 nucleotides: TGTGCCAGCAGTGACCCTAGCGGGAGCTCCTACAATGAGCAGTTCTTC. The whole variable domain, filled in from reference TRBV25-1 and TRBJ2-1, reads EADIYQTPRYLVIGTGKKITLECSQTMGHDKMYWYQQDPGMELHLIHYSYGVNSTEKGDLSSESTVSRIRTEHFPLTLESARPSHTSQYLCASSDPSGSSYNEQFFGPGTRLTVL.

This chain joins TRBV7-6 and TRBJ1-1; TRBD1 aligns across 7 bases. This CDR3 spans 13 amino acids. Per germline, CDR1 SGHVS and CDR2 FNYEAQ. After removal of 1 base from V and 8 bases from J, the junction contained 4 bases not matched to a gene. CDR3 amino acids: CASSLGRDSEAFF. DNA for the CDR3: TGTGCCAGCAGCTTAGGTAGGGACAGCGAAGCTTTCTTT.

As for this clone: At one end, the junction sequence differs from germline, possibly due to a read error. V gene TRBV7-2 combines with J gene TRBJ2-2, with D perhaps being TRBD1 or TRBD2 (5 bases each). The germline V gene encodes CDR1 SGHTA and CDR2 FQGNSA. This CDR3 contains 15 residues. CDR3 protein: CASSLEMGEHRGAVF. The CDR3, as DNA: TGTGCCAGCAGCTTAGAGATGGGGGAACACCGGGGAGCTGTTTTT.

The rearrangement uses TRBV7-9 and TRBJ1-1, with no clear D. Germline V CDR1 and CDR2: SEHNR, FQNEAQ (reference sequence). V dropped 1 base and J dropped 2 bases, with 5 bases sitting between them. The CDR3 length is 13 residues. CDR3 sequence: CASSLDVNTEAFF. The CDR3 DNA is TGTGCCAGCAGCTTAGATGTCAACACTGAAGCTTTCTTT.

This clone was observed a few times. CDR3 residues: CAYHREGEAFF. Written as DNA, the CDR3 is TGTGCCTACCACAGGGAGGGGGAAGCTTTCTTT. This chain connects TRBV30 to TRBJ1-1; TRBD1 is a possible D gene (6 bases). CDR1 and CDR2 (germline): GTSNPN, SVGIG (reference sequence). Trimming stripped 7 bases from V and 8 bases from J, with 14 bases between. The CDR3 covers 11 residues.

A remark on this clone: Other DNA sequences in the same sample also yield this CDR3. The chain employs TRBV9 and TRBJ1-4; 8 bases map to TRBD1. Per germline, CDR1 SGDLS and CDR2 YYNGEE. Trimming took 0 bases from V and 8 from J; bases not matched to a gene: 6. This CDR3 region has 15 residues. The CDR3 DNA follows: TGTGCCAGCAGCGTAGGCCAGGGGGCAGGGGAAAAACTGTTTTTT. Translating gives CASSVGQGAGEKLFF.